What follows are 30 T cell receptor beta chains derived from one specimen sequenced in a study of molecular identifiers for immune sequencing clone quantification. MiXCR, run by TCRdb on the PCR reads, gives a single entry per CDR3 protein. The data hold about half a million distinct CDR3 sequences, with around a fifth observed a single time. The sample consisted of naive CD8+ T cells from blood, with Jurkat cell RNA spiked in. Sample subset: FACS-sorted CD8+CD4-CCR7+CD45RA+ naive T cells. All receptors come from a human donor in good health. Some libraries in this study had Jurkat cell RNA spiked in.

The chain carries TRBV13 and TRBJ1-1; D is possibly TRBD1 (5 bases). Looked up from germline, CDR1 is PRHDT and CDR2 is FYEKMQ (reference sequence). The CDR3 contains 15 residues. Between the trimmed V and J ends, which lost 3 bases and 4 bases, there was a span of 15 bases. Written as DNA, the CDR3 is TGTGCCAGCAGCTTTGCAGGGTTTGGGAGCACTGAAGCTTTCTTT. It is translated as CASSFAGFGSTEAFF.

This clonotype was recorded a few times. The chain recombines TRBV27 with TRBJ2-7, with 7 bases lining up with TRBD2. The CDR3 consists of 14 residues. With V trimmed by 4 bases and J by 3 bases, 6 bases remained unmatched. Germline V CDR1 and CDR2: MNHEY, SMNVEV (reference sequence). CDR3 sequence reads: CASSWSGGNYEQYF. The DNA for the CDR3 is TGTGCCAGCAGTTGGTCGGGGGGTAACTACGAGCAGTACTTC.

Details on this clonotype: One end of the junction is discordant with germline, which a read error may explain. The rearrangement uses TRBV7-3 and TRBJ2-1; D unclear. Germline CDR1 and CDR2: SGHTA and FQGTGA. The CDR3 is 13 amino acids. The CDR3 region is CAGSPTGSYEQFF. CDR3 nucleotide sequence: TGTGCCGGCAGCCCAACGGGCAGCTATGAGCAGTTCTTC. The whole variable domain, filled in from reference TRBV7-3 and TRBJ2-1, reads GAGVSQTPSNKVTEKGKYVELRCDPISGHTALYWYRQSLGQGPEFLIYFQGTGAADDSGLPNDRFFAVRPEGSVSTLKIQRTERGDSAVYLCAGSPTGSYEQFFGPGTRLTVL.

CDR3 in DNA: TGCAGTGCCAAGCGTCCGGGACAGGGTGCTACCGGGGAGCTGTTTTTT. This gives the protein CSAKRPGQGATGELFF. The V call is TRBV20-1, the J call TRBJ2-2; 9 nucleotides line up with TRBD1. Trimming removed 6 bases from V and 5 bases from J; junction bases left unmatched: 13. The CDR3 is made up of 16 amino acids. CDR1 and CDR2 (germline): DFQATT, SNEGSKA (reference sequence).

This clonotype was seen only a few times. V usage is TRBV4-3 and J usage is TRBJ2-1; D possibly corresponds to TRBD1 (6 bases). Trimming left V 0 bases short and J 0 bases short, with 9 bases between. The CDR3 sequence is 16 residues long. CDR1 LGHNA and CDR2 YSLEER come from the germline V gene. This chain's CDR3 is CASSQDVGASYNEQFF. The CDR3 DNA reads TGCGCCAGCAGCCAAGATGTGGGGGCCTCCTACAATGAGCAGTTCTTC.

Concerning this clonotype: A much larger clone lies one base from this, so it may be a read error. Here the CDR3 omits its conserved ending phenylalanine or tryptophan, so a read error is the likely source. This chain uses TRBV2 with TRBJ2-5; 8 bases map to TRBD2. Germline V gene sequence: CDR1 SNHLY, CDR2 FYNNEI. The V and J ends lost 2 bases and 3 bases, in that order; junction bases with no gene match: 11. The length of the CDR3 is 17 residues. The CDR3 DNA reads as TGTGCCAGCAGTGAATGGTTCAGCGGGGGTGCTGAAGAGACCCAGTACTCC. It translates to CASSEWFSGGAEETQYS.

The chain employs TRBV28 and TRBJ2-7; D is uncertain. This CDR3 contains 14 residues. Looked up from germline, CDR1 is MDHEN and CDR2 is SYDVKM. Trimming cost V 2 bases and J 2 bases, with 10 bases left between them. The CDR3 bases are TGTGCCAGCAGTTTAAGCCCGACAACCTACGAGCAGTACTTC. It yields the protein CASSLSPTTYEQYF.

The chain has TRBV12-3 or TRBV12-4 and TRBJ2-5, with D tentatively TRBD1 (6 bases). The CDR3 runs to 14 residues. Trimming removed 7 bases at V and 5 bases at J, with 17 bases between. The CDR3 region has the DNA TGTGCCAGCACCCTGGACAGACTTCTGGAGACCCAGTACTTC. Translated, it gives CASTLDRLLETQYF.

This clonotype has at least ten counts. The rearrangement uses TRBV24-1 and TRBJ2-1; D is unresolved. The CDR3 totals 14 residues. V shed 3 bases and J shed 7 bases, with 12 bases lying between them. Germline V gene data show CDR1 as KGHDR and CDR2 as SFDVKD. The CDR3 reads CATSDPLDGNEQFF. The CDR3 DNA reads as TGTGCCACCAGTGATCCCTTGGACGGGAATGAGCAGTTCTTC.

This clonotype was detected once. With a much larger clone just one base away, this may be a read error. The chain links TRBV12-3 or TRBV12-4 to TRBJ1-5; perhaps TRBD1 as D (5 bases). CDR3 length: 15 residues. V gave up 6 bases and J gave up 5 bases, with 17 bases separating them. The CDR3 DNA reads as TGTGCCAGCAGCCCCCGGGCAGGGAGTCATCAGCCCCAGCATTTT. Protein sequence: CASSPRAGSHQPQHF.

The chain carries TRBV25-1 and TRBJ2-2; no firm D call. V was trimmed by 4 bases and J by 6 bases, leaving 9 bases between them. The CDR3 loop spans 13 amino acids. Germline V lookup: CDR1 MGHDK, CDR2 SYGVNS. This CDR3 is CASSASLAGELFF. The CDR3 DNA reads TGTGCCAGCAGTGCCAGCTTGGCCGGGGAGCTGTTTTTT.

In this sample, this clonotype turned up many times. The rearrangement uses TRBV29-1 and TRBJ1-1, with a weak D call TRBD1 (5 bases). The CDR3 spans 12 residues. Trimming left V 6 bases short and J 0 bases short, with 8 bases between. The germline V gene has CDR1 SQVTM and CDR2 ANQGSEA. CDR3 protein: CSVTAMNTEAFF. The CDR3 coding sequence is TGCAGCGTGACAGCTATGAACACTGAAGCTTTCTTT.

This clonotype was found a few times. The chain recombines TRBV6-4 with TRBJ2-3; the match to TRBD2 covers 12 bases. Germline V gives CDR1 MRHNA, CDR2 SNTAGT. This CDR3 spans 17 amino acids. After removal of 6 bases from V and 2 bases from J, the junction contained 9 bases not matched to a gene. Here the CDR3 DNA reads TGTGCCAGCAGACCCGGACTAGCGGGACCCCTCACAGATACGCAGTATTTT. Translating gives CASRPGLAGPLTDTQYF.

This sequence joins TRBV27 and TRBJ2-7; 9 bases map to TRBD2. CDR1 MNHEY and CDR2 SMNVEV come from the germline V gene (reference sequence). V lost 7 bases and J lost 2; bases outside the gene matches: 9. CDR3 length: 15 residues. Written as DNA, the CDR3 is TGTGCCAGCAAGAAGGAGCGGGAGGCGACCTACGAGCAGTACTTC. This gives the protein CASKKEREATYEQYF.

Many counts were recorded for this clonotype. The genes are TRBV6-5 and TRBJ1-1, with D perhaps TRBD1 (6 bases). Germline V gene data show CDR1 as MNHEY and CDR2 as SVGAGI. The CDR3 spans 13 residues. V was shortened by 1 base and J by 8 bases, with 11 bases between the two germline ends. CDR3 DNA sequence: TGTGCCAGCAGTTACTTAGGGGGATCAGAAGCTTTCTTT. It yields the protein CASSYLGGSEAFF.

CDR3 sequence reads: CASSERASYEQYF. In DNA form, the CDR3 reads TGTGCCAGCAGCGAACGGGCCTCCTACGAGCAGTACTTC. This chain links TRBV27 with TRBJ2-7; D not resolved. V was shortened by 6 bases and J by 0 bases, with 9 bases between the two germline ends. The CDR3 contains 13 residues. Germline CDR1 is MNHEY and CDR2 is SMNVEV (reference sequence).

This clonotype was seen many times. The chain uses TRBV19 and TRBJ2-6; D remains unclear. This CDR3 comprises 15 residues. Germline CDR1 and CDR2: LNHDA and SQIVND (reference sequence). Trimming took off 3 bases at V and 2 bases at J, with 8 bases between the two ends. The CDR3 DNA is TGTGCCAGTAGTATCGGATGGACTGGGGCCAACGTCCTGACTTTC. It is translated as CASSIGWTGANVLTF. Looking up the rest from reference TRBV19 and TRBJ2-6 gives the full variable domain: DGGITQSPKYLFRKEGQNVTLSCEQNLNHDAMYWYRQDPGQGLRLIYYSQIVNDFQKGDIAEGYSVSREKKESFPLTVTSAQKNPTAFYLCASSIGWTGANVLTFGAGSRLTVL.

The CDR3 coding sequence is TGCGCCAGCAGGGTGAAGGGAATGAACACTGAAGCTTTCTTT. Its protein product is CASRVKGMNTEAFF. This chain connects TRBV10-2 to TRBJ1-1; D is unclear. Germline values: CDR1 WSHSY, CDR2 SAAADI. The CDR3 runs 14 residues. Trimming took 6 bases from V and 0 from J, leaving 11 bases between them.

The chain's CDR3 is CASNLGLAGGHNEQFF. CDR3 in DNA: TGTGCCAGCAACCTAGGACTAGCGGGAGGCCACAATGAGCAGTTCTTC. The rearrangement links TRBV28 to TRBJ2-1; TRBD2 matches at 14 bases. Germline V gene lookup returns CDR1 MDHEN and CDR2 SYDVKM. The trim removed 7 bases at V and 5 bases at J, leaving 7 bases unmatched. The CDR3 covers 16 residues. The variable domain in full, with the rest retrieved from reference TRBV28 and TRBJ2-1, is DVKVTQSSRYLVKRTGEKVFLECVQDMDHENMFWYRQDPGLGLRLIYFSYDVKMKEKGDIPEGYSVSREKKERFSLILESASTNQTSMYLCASNLGLAGGHNEQFFGPGTRLTVL.

The rearrangement uses TRBV27 and TRBJ1-2; no firm D call. The V end lost 6 bases, the J end lost 4 bases, and 9 bases lay between the germline ends. The CDR3 has 12 amino acids. Germline CDR1 reads MNHEY; CDR2 reads SMNVEV (reference sequence). CDR3 protein: CASSPFGYGYTF. CDR3 nucleotides: TGTGCCAGCAGCCCTTTTGGCTATGGCTACACCTTC.

In its sample, this clonotype was seen many times. V and J are TRBV27 and TRBJ1-1; D unclear. Germline CDR1 and CDR2: MNHEY and SMNVEV (reference sequence). V dropped 1 base and J dropped 1 base, with 7 bases sitting between them. CDR3 size: 14 residues. The CDR3, as DNA: TGTGCCAGCAGTTTATTCGGCGGGAACACTGAAGCTTTCTTT. Translating gives CASSLFGGNTEAFF.

About this clonotype: A much larger clone differs from this one at a single base, so this may be a read error. The chain combines TRBV12-3 or TRBV12-4 with TRBJ1-6; D is unclear. The CDR3 is made up of 13 amino acids. V lost 5 bases and J 5 bases, leaving 7 bases between the germline ends. The CDR3 region is CASSPAHNSPLHF. CDR3 in DNA: TGTGCCAGCAGTCCCGCCCATAATTCACCCCTCCACTTT.

This clonotype was seen only a few times. The chain combines TRBV20-1 with TRBJ1-1; D ambiguous. The V gene's germline CDR1 is DFQATT and CDR2 SNEGSKA (reference sequence). Trimming removed 7 bases from V and 3 bases from J, with 15 bases in between. The CDR3 runs 13 residues. DNA for the CDR3: TGCAGTGGGCGGGTAGGTTTTGACACTGAAGCTTTCTTT. It is translated as CSGRVGFDTEAFF.

This clonotype was recorded many times. This sequence joins TRBV5-1 and TRBJ1-2; no clear D gene. Germline lookup yields CDR1 SGHRS and CDR2 YFSETQ. V shed 4 bases and J shed 5 bases, with 18 bases lying between them. The CDR3 spans 15 residues. The CDR3 reads CASSPETLPPYGYTF. The DNA of the CDR3 is TGCGCCAGCAGCCCTGAGACCCTCCCTCCTTATGGCTACACCTTC.

The chain combines TRBV12-3 or TRBV12-4 with TRBJ1-6; D perhaps matches TRBD1 (5 bases). There are 15 residues in the CDR3. Trimming stripped 3 bases from V and 5 bases from J, with 11 bases between. CDR3 nucleotide sequence: TGTGCCAGCAGTTTTTCTGCAGGGAATAATTCACCCCTCCACTTT. Its translation is CASSFSAGNNSPLHF.

This clonotype was found many times. V gene TRBV30 combines with J gene TRBJ1-1; D remains ambiguous. The V and J ends lost 5 bases and 5 bases respectively, with 9 bases between them. The CDR3 sequence is 11 residues long. In germline, CDR1 is GTSNPN, CDR2 SVGIG (reference sequence). The CDR3 spells CAWDGGTEAFF. Written as DNA, the CDR3 is TGTGCCTGGGACGGAGGGACTGAAGCTTTCTTT.

With regard to this clonotype: This may be a read error: a much more frequent sequence differs by one nucleotide. The rearrangement joins TRBV19 to TRBJ2-3; D uncertain. The CDR3 has 18 amino acids. In germline, CDR1 is LNHDA, CDR2 SQIVND (reference sequence). CDR3 sequence (DNA): TGTGCCTGTAGTATAGGATCGTGGAAGTCCGCTAGCACAGATACGCAGTATTTT. Translated, it gives CACSIGSWKSASTDTQYF.

This clonotype was counted only a few times. The V gene is TRBV6-2 or TRBV6-3, the J gene TRBJ2-7, with unresolved D. The length of the CDR3 is 17 residues. The V end was cut by 2 bases, the J end by 6 bases, with 23 bases between. Germline CDR1 MNHEY, CDR2 SVGEGT. The CDR3 coding sequence is TGTGCCAGCAGTTACCCGAACCGAACGGCTGAAACAGTCGAGCAGTACTTC. It is translated as CASSYPNRTAETVEQYF.

In this sample, this clonotype turned up many times. The chain carries TRBV4-1 and TRBJ1-5; TRBD1 might be the D (5 bases). Germline assignment: CDR1 MGHRA and CDR2 YSYEKL. The CDR3 runs to 17 residues. V gave up 3 bases and J gave up 3 bases, with 18 bases separating them. The CDR3 DNA follows: TGCGCCAGCAGCCAGCTTGGGGCCGACCCTTACAATCAGCCCCAGCATTTT. As protein: CASSQLGADPYNQPQHF.

This clonotype has only a few counts. The gene calls are TRBV27 and TRBJ1-5, with unresolved D. Between the trimmed V and J ends, which lost 1 base and 6 bases, there was a span of 10 bases. Germline-derived CDR1 and CDR2 are MNHEY and SMNVEV (reference sequence). The length of the CDR3 is 14 residues. The CDR3 reads CASSLFGVGQPQHF. The CDR3 DNA follows: TGTGCCAGCAGTTTATTTGGGGTGGGTCAGCCCCAGCATTTT.